Listed below are T cell receptor beta chains from one sample, sequenced in a study of cytomegalovirus exposure and HLA in healthy donors. Only in-frame clones appear in the TCRdb table, and some are missing; sequencing was by immunoSEQ multiplex PCR. The sample lists about 78,000 clones, approximately 70% occurring once. Sequencing was performed on PBMCs. The origin of the receptors is a woman aged 40 to 55 in good health and CMV-seropositive. The CDR3 runs from the conserved cysteine through the conserved F or W. D genes are given only for firm matches. The size of a clone is reported for some rows only, either as once, few or many, or as a class for expanded clones.

J: TRBJ1-1
D: -
V: TRBV29-1
length: 15
size: once
CDR3: CSVDTLGTRSTEAFF
DNA: TGCAGCGTTGATACTCTCGGCACCCGGAGCACTGAAGCTTTCTTT

J: TRBJ1-1
D: -
V: TRBV2
length: 14
size: -
CDR3: CASSELGLNTEAFF
DNA: TGTGCCAGCAGTGAGCTAGGTTTGAACACTGAAGCTTTCTTT

J: TRBJ1-3
D: -
V: TRBV28
length: 14
size: -
CDR3: CASSFTRSGNTIYF
DNA: TGTGCCAGCAGTTTTACGCGCTCTGGAAACACCATATATTTT

J: TRBJ2-7
D: TRBD1
V: TRBV5-4
length: 16
size: -
CDR3: CASSSDGDRALYEQYF
DNA: TGTGCCAGCAGCTCCGACGGGGACAGAGCCCTCTACGAGCAGTACTTC

J: TRBJ1-5
D: -
V: TRBV6-1
length: 15
size: once
CDR3: CASTPETGSNQPQHF
DNA: TGTGCCAGCACACCGGAGACGGGGAGCAATCAGCCCCAGCATTTT

J: TRBJ2-3
D: TRBD2
V: TRBV27
length: 15
size: once
CDR3: CASTLAGGLTDTQYF
DNA: TGTGCCAGCACCCTAGCGGGGGGGCTGACAGATACGCAGTATTTT

J: TRBJ2-4
D: -
V: TRBV16
length: 12
size: -
CDR3: CASSQSRGLQYF
DNA: TGTGCCAGCAGCCAATCAAGGGGCCTTCAGTACTTC

J: TRBJ2-7
D: -
V: TRBV4-3
length: 15
size: -
CDR3: CASSQTGGGVYEQYF
DNA: TGCGCCAGCAGCCAGACCGGGGGTGGAGTTTACGAGCAGTACTTC

J: TRBJ2-3
D: -
V: TRBV18
length: 15
size: -
CDR3: CASSPTQGNTDTQYF
DNA: TGTGCCAGCTCACCTACCCAGGGCAACACAGATACGCAGTATTTT

J: TRBJ2-1
D: TRBD2
V: TRBV4-3
length: 15
size: -
CDR3: CASSQHSGGRGEQFF
DNA: TGCGCCAGCAGCCAACACTCGGGGGGGCGGGGTGAGCAGTTCTTC

J: TRBJ1-1
D: -
V: TRBV30
length: 14
size: -
CDR3: CAWDLSGGNTEAFF
DNA: TGTGCCTGGGATTTGTCGGGGGGAAACACTGAAGCTTTCTTT